This T cell receptor (beta chain) appears in the sequencing data of a study of blood T cell repertoires in COVID-19. This clone was found once. The protocol was immunoSEQ multiplex PCR, while the TCRdb copy is restricted to in-frame clones and leaves out a portion. The sample comprises over 300,000 clones, about nine tenths of which are singletons, and over 9.5% rests with the top ten. This CDR3 region has 15 residues. CDR1 is MDHEN and CDR2 is SYDVKM in the germline V gene. V dropped 6 bases and J dropped 5; count of bases not matched to a gene: 9. This clonotype was obtained from a woman between 18 and 29 years old who had recovered from COVID-19. The chain uses TRBV28 and TRBJ1-3, with 8 bases that match TRBD1. What was sequenced was PBMCs or T cells enriched from blood (not recorded which). CDR3 nucleotides: TGTGCCAGCAGGAAACAGGGGGGACTGCGAAACACCATATATTTT. Translated, it gives CASRKQGGLRNTIYF.